This T cell receptor beta chain appears in the sequencing data of a study of T cell repertoires in cytomegalovirus infection. Overall study context: From public TCR beta signatures came an indication of both CMV infection and matching HLA type. Study-wide results and limits: The ex vivo response was dominated by HLA-C-restricted CMV-specific TCR beta clonotypes. Cumulative frequency (of public TCR beta family members) identified carriers of CMV plus the relevant HLA.

TCRdb re-derived calls from the reads in MiXCR, one entry per CDR3 protein. Among around 530,000 distinct CDR3 sequences, more than 25% were seen once, and the ten largest hold less than 15%. The CDR3 loop spans 15 amino acids. The V end lost 5 bases, the J end lost 0 bases, and 8 bases lay between the germline ends. In germline, CDR1 is MDHEN, CDR2 SYDVKM. On this clonotype: The antigen remains unidentified.

This sequence originates from a human donor in good health (CMV status not recorded). Some clones in this sample may be carry-over from other donors' samples. The genes are TRBV28 and TRBJ2-6, with D possibly being TRBD1 or TRBD2 (5 bases each). The sample consisted of PBMCs. The CDR3 loop reads CASSRGYSGANVLTF. As DNA, the CDR3 is TGTGCCAGCAGTCGGGGCTACTCTGGGGCCAACGTCCTGACTTTC.